This T cell receptor beta chain was identified during a study of blood T cell repertoires in COVID-19. Study information: Nucleic acid was either cDNA or gDNA, and it came from T cells, B-cell-depleted T cells, or PBMCs.

Those who participated ranged in age from roughly 18 to 100 years and resided in about two dozen US areas. Original data processing: Amplification from reference gene primers served as the basis for estimated nucleated cell counts. The protocol was immunoSEQ multiplex PCR, while the TCRdb copy is restricted to in-frame clones and leaves out a portion. From that table come the V and J calls and clone size; the DNA was used to work out D and trimming. The profile shows over 200,000 clones, 90% of them singletons. CDR3 length: 13 residues. The V gene's germline CDR1 is MNHEY and CDR2 SMNVEV (reference sequence). V lost 5 bases, J lost 0 bases, and 7 bases lay in between.

The gene calls are TRBV27 and TRBJ1-2; D call uncertain. The sample was PBMCs or T cells enriched from blood (not recorded which). The receptor comes from a man aged 25-45 years who had been exposed to COVID-19. The CDR3 region has the DNA TGTGCCAGCAGTCCAACAGCTAACTATGGCTACACCTTC. Residues: CASSPTANYGYTF.